Sequencing of this T cell receptor (beta chain) was carried out in a study of blood T cell repertoires in COVID-19. This CDR3 region has 16 residues. V was pared by 3 bases and J by 2 bases, with 8 bases of the junction left unmatched. Germline CDR1 reads DFQATT; CDR2 reads SNEGSKA (reference sequence). Under the authors' procedure: Quantification of nucleated cells was approximated via reference gene primer amplification. Generated by immunoSEQ multiplex PCR, the TCRdb table keeps only in-frame clones and is missing some. V, J and clone size derive from that table, while D and trimming were established from the DNA sequence. The sample shows some 180,000 clones, approximately 85% of them seen only once.

This TCR was sampled from a man between 35 and 55 years old who had recovered from COVID-19. The specimen sequenced was PBMCs or T cells enriched from blood (not recorded which). The chain links TRBV20-1 to TRBJ2-4; TRBD1 matches 9 bases. The CDR3 sequence: CSASADRGASKNIQYF. The CDR3 coding sequence is TGCAGTGCTAGTGCCGACAGGGGGGCGTCCAAAAACATTCAGTACTTC.